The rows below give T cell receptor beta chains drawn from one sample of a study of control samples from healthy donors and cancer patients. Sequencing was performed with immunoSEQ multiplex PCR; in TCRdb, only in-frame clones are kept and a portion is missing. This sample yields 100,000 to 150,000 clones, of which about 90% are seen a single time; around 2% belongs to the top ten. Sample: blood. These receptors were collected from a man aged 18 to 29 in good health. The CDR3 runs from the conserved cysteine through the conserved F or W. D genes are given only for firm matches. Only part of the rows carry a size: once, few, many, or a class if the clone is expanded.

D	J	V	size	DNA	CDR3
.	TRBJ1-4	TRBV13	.	TGTGCCAGCAGCTTAACCCGCAGGGGCGGGAGAGCTAATGAAAAACTGTTTTTT	CASSLTRRGGRANEKLFF
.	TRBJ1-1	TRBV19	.	TGTGCCAGTAGTATAGGAGTGGGGAACACTGAAGCTTTCTTT	CASSIGVGNTEAFF
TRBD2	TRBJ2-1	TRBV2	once	TGTGCCAGCACCGGACTAGCGGGAGCGATTGAGCAGTTCTTC	CASTGLAGAIEQFF
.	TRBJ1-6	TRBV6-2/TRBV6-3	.	TGTGCCAGCAGTTACACGGGTCCCGAACCCCTCCACTTT	CASSYTGPEPLHF
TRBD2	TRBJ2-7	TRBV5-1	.	TGCGCCAGCAGCTTGGGGGTGGGGACTAGCGGGGCCGCCTACGAGCAGTACTTC	CASSLGVGTSGAAYEQYF
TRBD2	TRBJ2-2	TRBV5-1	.	TGCGCCAGCAGCGAACTAGCGGGAACTACTCGCACCGGGGAGCTGTTTTTT	CASSELAGTTRTGELFF
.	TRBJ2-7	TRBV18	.	TGTGCCAGCTCACCGACGAGGGAGGCGACCGAGCAGTACTTC	CASSPTREATEQYF
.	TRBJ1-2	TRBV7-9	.	TGTGCCAGCAGCCGCGGGGGGGGCGCGGGTGGCTACACCTTC	CASSRGGGAGGYTF
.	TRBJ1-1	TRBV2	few	TGTGCCAGCAGCGCTCCGGTGGTAGGGTCTGAAGCTTTCTTT	CASSAPVVGSEAFF
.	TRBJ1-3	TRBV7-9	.	TGTGCCAGCAGCCCCCGCAGTAACGGAAACACCATATATTTT	CASSPRSNGNTIYF
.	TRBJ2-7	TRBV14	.	TGTGCCAGCAGCCAAGGTAGAGCCTCCTACGAGCAGTACTTC	CASSQGRASYEQYF
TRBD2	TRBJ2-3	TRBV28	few	TGTGCCAGCAGTTTACTAGCGGGACCCACAGATACGCAGTATTTT	CASSLLAGPTDTQYF
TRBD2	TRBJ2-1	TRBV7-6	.	TGTGCCAGCAGCTTATATCAGCGGGGGGTTTCCTACAATGAGCAGTTCTTC	CASSLYQRGVSYNEQFF
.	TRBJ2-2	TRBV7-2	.	TGTGCCAGCAGCTTAAGGAAGGAGGGCGGGGAGCTGTTTTTT	CASSLRKEGGELFF
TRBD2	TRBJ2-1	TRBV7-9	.	TGTGCCAGCAGGCGACTAGCGAGTCATGCGATCTTC	CASRRLASHAIF
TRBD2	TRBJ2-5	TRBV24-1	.	TGTGCCACCAGTGATTTAATTTTCGCGGGAGAAGAGACCCAGTACTTC	CATSDLIFAGEETQYF
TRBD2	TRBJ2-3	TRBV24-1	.	TGTGCCACCAGTGACCCCAGCGGGGTCGGGGCAGATACGCAGTATTTT	CATSDPSGVGADTQYF
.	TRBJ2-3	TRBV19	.	TGTGCCAGTAGTATAGGCCAGGGAACAGATACGCAGTATTTT	CASSIGQGTDTQYF
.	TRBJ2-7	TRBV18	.	TGTGCCAGCTCACCAGCTTCGGGGGGCACAAGGAGCGAGCAGTACTTC	CASSPASGGTRSEQYF
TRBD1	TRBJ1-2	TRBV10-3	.	TGTGCCATCAGTGGGACAGGGGGCACGGGTGGCTACACCTTC	CAISGTGGTGGYTF
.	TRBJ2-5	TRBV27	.	TGTGCCAGCAGGGACCTAGGGAGAGAGACCCAGTACTTC	CASRDLGRETQYF
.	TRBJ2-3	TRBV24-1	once	TGTGCCACCAGTGAAGGGGGGACCACAGATACGCAGTATTTT	CATSEGGTTDTQYF
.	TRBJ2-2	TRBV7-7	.	TGTGCTAGCAGCTTAGCGATTTCGGGCACCGGGGAGCTGTTTTTT	CASSLAISGTGELFF
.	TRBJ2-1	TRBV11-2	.	TGTGCCAGCAGCTCGAGCGACTCCTACAATGAGCAGTTCTTC	CASSSSDSYNEQFF
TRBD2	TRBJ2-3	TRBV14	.	TGTGCCAGCAGCCTTGTCGGTAGCGGGTACACAGATACGCAGTATTTT	CASSLVGSGYTDTQYF